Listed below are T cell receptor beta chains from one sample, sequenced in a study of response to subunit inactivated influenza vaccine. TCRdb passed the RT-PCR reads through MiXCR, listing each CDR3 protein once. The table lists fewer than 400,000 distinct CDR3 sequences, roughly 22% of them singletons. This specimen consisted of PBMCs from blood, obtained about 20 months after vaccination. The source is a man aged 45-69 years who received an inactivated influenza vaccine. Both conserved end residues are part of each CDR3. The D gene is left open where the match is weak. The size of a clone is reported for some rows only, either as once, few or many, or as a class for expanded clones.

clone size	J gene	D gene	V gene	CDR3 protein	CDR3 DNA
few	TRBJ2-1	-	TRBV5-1	CASSLARDLHNEQFF	TGCGCCAGCAGCTTGGCCAGGGACCTACACAATGAGCAGTTCTTC
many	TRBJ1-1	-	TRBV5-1	CASSLSRMNTEAFF	TGCGCCAGCAGCCTTAGTCGTATGAACACTGAAGCTTTCTTT
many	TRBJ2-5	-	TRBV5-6	CASSLEGFGETQYF	TGTGCCAGCAGCTTGGAGGGTTTTGGTGAGACCCAGTACTTC
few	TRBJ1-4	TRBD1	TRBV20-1	CSASGGGNEKLFF	TGCAGTGCTAGCGGAGGGGGCAACGAAAAACTGTTTTTT
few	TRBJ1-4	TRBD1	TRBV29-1	CSVAPGGVGEKLFF	TGCAGCGTTGCACCAGGGGGTGTTGGGGAAAAACTGTTTTTT
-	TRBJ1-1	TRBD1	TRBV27	CTSRGAEDTEAFF	TGCACCAGCAGGGGGGCTGAGGACACTGAAGCTTTCTTT
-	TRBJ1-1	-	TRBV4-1	CASSQDWPGNTEAFF	TGCGCCAGCAGCCAAGATTGGCCGGGGAACACTGAAGCTTTCTTT
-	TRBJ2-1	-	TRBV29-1	CSVGFNNEQFF	TGCAGCGTTGGCTTTAACAATGAGCAGTTCTTC
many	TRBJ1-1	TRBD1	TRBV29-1	CSVDRDRGLPEAFF	TGCAGCGTTGACCGGGACAGGGGGCTCCCTGAAGCTTTCTTT
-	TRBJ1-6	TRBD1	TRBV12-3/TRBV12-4	CASRMGQINSPLHF	TGTGCCAGCAGGATGGGACAGATTAATTCACCCCTCCACTTT
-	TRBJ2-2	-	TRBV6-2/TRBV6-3	CASIRGGNTGELFF	TGTGCCAGCATTCGGGGAGGGAACACCGGGGAGCTGTTTTTT
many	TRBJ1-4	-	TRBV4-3	CASSQDGTTTNEKLFF	TGCGCCAGCAGCCAAGATGGGACGACAACTAATGAAAAACTGTTTTTT
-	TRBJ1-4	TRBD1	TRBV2	CASSERGTEREKLFF	TGTGCCAGCAGTGAACGGGGGACAGAGCGAGAAAAACTGTTTTTT
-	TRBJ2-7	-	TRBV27	CASSSAGGFSYEQYF	TGTGCCAGCAGTTCGGCAGGGGGGTTTTCCTACGAGCAGTACTTC
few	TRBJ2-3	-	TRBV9	CASSVGTNTDTQYF	TGTGCCAGCAGCGTAGGGACGAACACAGATACGCAGTATTTT
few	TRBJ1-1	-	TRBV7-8	CASSKQGWPEAFF	TGTGCCAGCAGCAAACAGGGATGGCCTGAAGCTTTCTTT
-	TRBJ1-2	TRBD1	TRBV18	CASSTPTGHYGYTF	TGTGCCAGCTCAACGCCGACAGGGCACTATGGCTACACCTTC
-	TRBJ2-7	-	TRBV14	CASSPGSPSYEQYF	TGTGCCAGCAGCCCCGGCAGTCCCTCCTACGAGCAGTACTTC
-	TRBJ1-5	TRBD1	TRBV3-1	CASSQGQGSAGNQPQHF	TGTGCCAGCAGCCAAGGACAGGGTAGCGCGGGAAATCAGCCCCAGCATTTT
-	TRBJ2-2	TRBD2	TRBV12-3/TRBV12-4	CASSSRTSGPANTGELFF	TGTGCCAGCAGTTCCCGGACTAGCGGGCCTGCGAACACCGGGGAGCTGTTTTTT
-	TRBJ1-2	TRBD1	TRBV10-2	CASTPGQGAGGYTF	TGCGCCAGCACCCCGGGACAGGGGGCGGGTGGCTACACCTTC
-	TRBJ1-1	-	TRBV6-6	CASNPGDGGKAFF	TGTGCCAGCAACCCCGGAGACGGTGGGAAAGCTTTCTTT
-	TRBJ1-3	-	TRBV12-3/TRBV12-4	CASSLGGLTGNTIYF	TGTGCCAGCAGTTTGGGGGGACTTACTGGAAACACCATATATTTT
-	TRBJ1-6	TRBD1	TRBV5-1	CASSLTGDSYNSPLHF	TGCGCCAGCAGCTTGACAGGGGACTCCTATAATTCACCCCTCCACTTT
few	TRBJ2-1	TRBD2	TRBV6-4	CASSAGTTNEQFF	TGTGCCAGCAGCGCCGGGACTACCAATGAGCAGTTCTTC